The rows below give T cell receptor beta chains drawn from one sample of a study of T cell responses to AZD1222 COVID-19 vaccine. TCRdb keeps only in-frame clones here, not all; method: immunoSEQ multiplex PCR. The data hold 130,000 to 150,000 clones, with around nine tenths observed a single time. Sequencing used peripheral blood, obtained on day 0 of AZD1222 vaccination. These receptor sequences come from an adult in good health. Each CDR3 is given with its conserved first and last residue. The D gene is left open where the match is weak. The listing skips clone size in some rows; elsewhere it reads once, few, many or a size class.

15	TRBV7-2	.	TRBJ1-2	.	TGTGCCAGCAGCTTAGGGGTACTTGGTTTGTATGGCTACACCTTC	CASSLGVLGLYGYTF
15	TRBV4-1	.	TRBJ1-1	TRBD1	TGCGCCAGCAGCCAAGATGACAGGGGTAGGACTGAAGCTTTCTTT	CASSQDDRGRTEAFF
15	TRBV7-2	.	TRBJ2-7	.	TGTGCCAGCAGCTTAGTGTCCGGGAGCTCCTACGAGCAGTACTTC	CASSLVSGSSYEQYF
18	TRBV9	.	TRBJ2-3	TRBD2	TGTGCCAGCAGCGTAGCTTCTAGCGGGGGGTTGGGGACAGATACGCAGTATTTT	CASSVASSGGLGTDTQYF
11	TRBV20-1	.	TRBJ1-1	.	TGCAGTGCTAGCCAACCAGACGGGGCTTTCTTT	CSASQPDGAFF
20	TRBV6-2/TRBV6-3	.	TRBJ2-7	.	TGTGCCAGCAGTCGCATCCGTTTCGGGATTGGGCGTCCGACCCAGGACGAGCAGTACTTC	CASSRIRFGIGRPTQDEQYF
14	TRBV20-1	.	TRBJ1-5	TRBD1	TGCAGTGCTAGTTGGGGGGACAGGGGATGGCCCCAGCATTTT	CSASWGDRGWPQHF
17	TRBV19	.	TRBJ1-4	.	TGTGCCAGTAGTAGCTGGGGAGGCGGTGCAACTAATGAAAAACTGTTTTTT	CASSSWGGGATNEKLFF
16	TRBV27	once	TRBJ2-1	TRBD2	TGTGCCAGCAGTGCCTCCTCCGGACTAGGTCGCGATGAGCAGTTCTTC	CASSASSGLGRDEQFF
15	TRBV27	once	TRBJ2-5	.	TGTGCCAGCAGTTTACGGGGGATTGGCCAAGAGACCCAGTACTTC	CASSLRGIGQETQYF
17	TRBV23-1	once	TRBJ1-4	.	TGCGCCAGCAGTCAATCGCACCGTGCGGCCCCGAGGGAAAAACTGTTTTTT	CASSQSHRAAPREKLFF
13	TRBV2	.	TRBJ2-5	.	TGTGCTAACCGGCGGACAGCGCAAGAGACCCAGTACTTC	CANRRTAQETQYF
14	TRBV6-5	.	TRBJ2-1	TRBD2	TGTGCCTTTCAAACTAGCGGGAGTTACAATGAGCAGTTCTTC	CAFQTSGSYNEQFF
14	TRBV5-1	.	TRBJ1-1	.	TGCGCCAGCACCTTACCCTCTGGAGACACTGAAGCTTTCTTT	CASTLPSGDTEAFF
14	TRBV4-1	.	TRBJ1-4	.	TGCGCCAGCACCACAGGGTTTACTAATGAAAAACTGTTTTTT	CASTTGFTNEKLFF
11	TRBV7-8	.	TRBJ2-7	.	TGTGCCAGCAGCTGGACAGCCGAGCAGTACTTC	CASSWTAEQYF
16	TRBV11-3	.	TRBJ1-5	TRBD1	TGTGCCAGCAGCTTAGCTGTTCAGGGGGCTGATCAGCCCCAGCATTTT	CASSLAVQGADQPQHF
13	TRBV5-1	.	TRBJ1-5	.	TGCGCCAGCAGCTTGGGACCGGATCAGCCCCAGCATTTT	CASSLGPDQPQHF
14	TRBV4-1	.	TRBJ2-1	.	TGCGCCAGCAGCCAAAAGCCCGGTTACAATGAGCAGTTCTTC	CASSQKPGYNEQFF
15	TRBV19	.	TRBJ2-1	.	TGTGCCAGTAGCCTCACCGGCCAGTTTAACAATGAGCAGTTCTTC	CASSLTGQFNNEQFF
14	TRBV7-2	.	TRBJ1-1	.	TGTGCCAGCAGCCCCCGGGGGGGGGACACTGAAGCTTTCTTT	CASSPRGGDTEAFF
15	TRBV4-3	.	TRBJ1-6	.	TGCGCCAGCAGCCAAGATGGGGTAGATAATTCACCCCTCCACTTT	CASSQDGVDNSPLHF